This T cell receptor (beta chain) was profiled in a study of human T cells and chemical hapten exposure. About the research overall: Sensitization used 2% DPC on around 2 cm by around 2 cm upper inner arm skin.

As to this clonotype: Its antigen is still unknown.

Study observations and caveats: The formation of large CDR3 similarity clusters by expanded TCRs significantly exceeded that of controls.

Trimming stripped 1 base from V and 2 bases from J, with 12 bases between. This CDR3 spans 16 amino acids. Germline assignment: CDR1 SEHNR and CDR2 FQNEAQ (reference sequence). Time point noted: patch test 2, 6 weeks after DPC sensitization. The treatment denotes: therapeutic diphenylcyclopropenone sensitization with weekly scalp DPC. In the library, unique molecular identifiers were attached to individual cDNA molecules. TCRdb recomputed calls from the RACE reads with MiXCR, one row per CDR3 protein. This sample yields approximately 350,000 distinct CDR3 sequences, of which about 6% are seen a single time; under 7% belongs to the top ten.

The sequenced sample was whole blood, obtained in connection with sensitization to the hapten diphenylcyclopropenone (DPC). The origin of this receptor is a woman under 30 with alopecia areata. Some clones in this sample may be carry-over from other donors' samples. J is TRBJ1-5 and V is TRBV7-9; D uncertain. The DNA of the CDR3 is TGTGCCAGCAGCTTAGGGAGGGCGTCGGGCAATCAGCCCCAGCATTTT. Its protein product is CASSLGRASGNQPQHF.